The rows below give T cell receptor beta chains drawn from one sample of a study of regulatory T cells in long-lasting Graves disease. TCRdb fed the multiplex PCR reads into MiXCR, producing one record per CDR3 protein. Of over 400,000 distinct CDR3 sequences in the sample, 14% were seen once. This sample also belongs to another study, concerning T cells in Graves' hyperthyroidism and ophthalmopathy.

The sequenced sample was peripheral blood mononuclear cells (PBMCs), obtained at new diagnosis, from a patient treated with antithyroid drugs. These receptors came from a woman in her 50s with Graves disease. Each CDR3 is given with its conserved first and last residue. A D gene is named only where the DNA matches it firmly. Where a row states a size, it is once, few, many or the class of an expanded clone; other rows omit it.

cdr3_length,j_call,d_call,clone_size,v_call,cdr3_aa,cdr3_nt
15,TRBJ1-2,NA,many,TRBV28,CASSAPKTANYGYTF,TGTGCCAGCAGCGCGCCTAAGACAGCGAACTATGGCTACACCTTC
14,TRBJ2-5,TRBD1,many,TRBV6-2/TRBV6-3,CASSPQGQRETQYF,TGTGCCAGCAGCCCACAGGGGCAGCGAGAGACCCAGTACTTC
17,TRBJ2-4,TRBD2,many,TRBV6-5,CASSYSTAGRTKNIQYF,TGTGCCAGCAGTTACTCGACCGCCGGGAGGACCAAAAACATTCAGTACTTC
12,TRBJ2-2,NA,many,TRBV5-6,CASSHSAGELFF,TGTGCCAGCAGCCACAGCGCCGGGGAGCTGTTTTTT
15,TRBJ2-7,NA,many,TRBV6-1,CASTHPGQLIYEQYF,TGTGCCAGCACCCACCCCGGACAGCTAATCTACGAGCAGTACTTC
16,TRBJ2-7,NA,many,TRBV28,CASSLEQGTNSYEQYF,TGTGCCAGCAGTTTAGAGCAGGGGACCAACTCCTACGAGCAGTACTTC
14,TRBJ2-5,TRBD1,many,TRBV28,CASRRDRVQETQYF,TGTGCCAGCAGACGGGACAGGGTCCAAGAGACCCAGTACTTC
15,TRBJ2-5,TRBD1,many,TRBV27,CASSSGQGLGETQYF,TGTGCCAGCAGTTCAGGACAGGGGCTAGGAGAGACCCAGTACTTC
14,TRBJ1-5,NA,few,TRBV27,CASSFPGEGQPQHF,TGTGCCAGCAGTTTCCCAGGGGAGGGCCAGCCCCAGCATTTT
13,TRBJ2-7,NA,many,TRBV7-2,CASRRDTSGEQYF,TGTGCCAGCAGACGGGACACCTCTGGGGAGCAGTACTTC
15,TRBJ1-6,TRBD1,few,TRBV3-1,CASTPGTAENSPLHF,TGTGCCAGCACCCCAGGGACAGCTGAGAATTCACCCCTCCACTTT
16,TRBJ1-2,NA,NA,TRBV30,CAWSPDVGGRVYGYTF,TGTGCCTGGAGTCCCGATGTTGGGGGGCGAGTCTATGGCTACACCTTC
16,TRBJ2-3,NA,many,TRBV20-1,CSARPPFRGSTDTQYF,TGCAGTGCTAGACCTCCCTTCCGCGGTAGCACAGATACGCAGTATTTT
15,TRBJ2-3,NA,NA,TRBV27,CASTHSDSSTDTQYF,TGTGCCAGCACCCACAGCGATTCTAGCACAGATACGCAGTATTTT